Listed below are T cell receptor beta chains from one sample, sequenced in a study of T cells in Graves' hyperthyroidism and ophthalmopathy. Using its own MiXCR run on the multiplex PCR reads, TCRdb lists one record per CDR3 protein. The sample holds hundreds of thousands of distinct CDR3 sequences; less than 15% are singletons and the top ten take around a tenth. What was sequenced was blood. The receptors originated from a woman aged 18-35 years with Graves' hyperthyroidism. CDR3s leave out the opening cysteine and the closing phenylalanine or tryptophan.

V	J	CDR3
TRBV27	TRBJ2-3	ASSPLGAGYTDTQY
TRBV6-1	TRBJ1-1	ASILQGSTEAF
TRBV4-1	TRBJ2-4	ASSQGGQSRVLAKNIQY
TRBV24-1	TRBJ2-1	ATSDRDEQF
TRBV3-1	TRBJ2-2	ASSQEGQGSTGELF
TRBV2	TRBJ2-1	ASSPSYNEQF
TRBV20-1	TRBJ1-1	SARLAGDSRAF
TRBV28	TRBJ1-1	ASSAEPNMNTEAF
TRBV9	TRBJ2-1	ASSGETSATNEQF
TRBV18	TRBJ1-3	ASSPPSLSGNTIY
TRBV7-2	TRBJ2-1	ASSSQHYNEQF
TRBV6-2/TRBV6-3	TRBJ1-3	ASSYISGNTIY
TRBV4-2	TRBJ2-4	ASSQGGGTGNIQY
TRBV15	TRBJ2-7	ATSRRLEVWEQY
TRBV28	TRBJ2-7	ASSPRTSGTYEQY
TRBV5-1	TRBJ2-2	ASTLGGEVAGELF
TRBV5-4	TRBJ1-1	ASANTQMRGNTEAF
TRBV12-3/TRBV12-4	TRBJ2-7	ASSYAYEQY
TRBV24-1	TRBJ2-2	ATSDPGQVDGELF
TRBV10-3	TRBJ1-2	AISGTTAFYGYT
TRBV6-1	TRBJ2-5	AIMGQGAGETQY
TRBV3-1	TRBJ2-1	ASSAGTSGGDEQF
TRBV5-4	TRBJ2-5	ASSFDRQGGVETQY
TRBV28	TRBJ1-5	ASSGGPSNQPQH
TRBV3-1	TRBJ2-1	ASSRFGQGYNEQF
TRBV15	TRBJ1-6	ATSRDRQKNSPLH
TRBV6-1	TRBJ2-1	ASSTKTSGRRNEQF
TRBV7-2	TRBJ2-3	ASSLTGPDTQY
TRBV11-2	TRBJ1-3	ASSSDEIVSGNTIY
TRBV5-6	TRBJ2-1	ASKPQGGNEQF
TRBV27	TRBJ2-1	ASSLSSGLTYNEQF
TRBV9	TRBJ2-2	ASSPREFEVFPGELF
TRBV5-1	TRBJ2-1	ASRPRGAGEQF
TRBV6-5	TRBJ1-4	ASGYSTGTGINEKLF
TRBV4-3	TRBJ2-5	ASSHLGLAGGRVGETQY
TRBV3-2	TRBJ2-7	ASSQTGTTYYEQY
TRBV10-3	TRBJ2-1	AISEELGEQF
TRBV4-1	TRBJ1-1	ASSQIPRRVNTEAF
TRBV6-2/TRBV6-3	TRBJ2-7	AGSPTGSYEQY
TRBV2	TRBJ1-5	ASSESWQGFQPQH
TRBV5-1	TRBJ2-5	ASSLVGLAGETQY
TRBV25-1	TRBJ2-2	ASSESRDTLNTGELF
TRBV28	TRBJ2-1	ASSPLDSGSLDEQF
TRBV24-1	TRBJ2-1	ATSDLGYEQF
TRBV11-2	TRBJ2-1	ASSSGTPPTDEQF
TRBV6-1	TRBJ2-3	ASSESLLAGGLTDTQY
TRBV5-1	TRBJ2-5	ASSNYPGLAARETQY